The sequence of this TCR beta chain was determined in a study of shared clonotypes between healthy human individuals. The germline V gene encodes CDR1 WNHNN and CDR2 SYGVQD (reference sequence). V lost 1 base and J lost 2, with 12 bases in between. This CDR3 has 16 residues. Each replicate PCR on the sorted subsets used 150 to 200 ng DNA (around 30,000 T cell genomes). Authors' data handling: Without quality scores, immunoSEQ junctional reads could not be filtered like full-length reads. Measured with immunoSEQ multiplex PCR; TCRdb has only the in-frame clones, and not every one. V, J and clone size were drawn from that table, and D and trimming were deduced from the DNA. The sample gives roughly 2.5 million clones, around nine tenths of which show up once; under 0.15% is in the top ten.

This TCR came from a man younger than 35 in good health. The chain links TRBV10-1 to TRBJ2-1; D possibly matches TRBD1 or TRBD2 (6 bases each). Sequencing was carried out using naive CD4+ T cells sorted from blood. Subset noted: CD45RA+ positively selected. CDR3: CASSEFSGAAYNEQFF. The CDR3 bases are TGCGCCAGCAGTGAGTTTTCGGGGGCTGCCTACAATGAGCAGTTCTTC.